This is a list of T cell receptor beta chains from one sample in a study of response to subunit inactivated influenza vaccine. One entry per CDR3 protein, called by TCRdb with MiXCR from the RT-PCR reads. The sample shows 590,000 or so distinct CDR3 sequences, 14% of them seen only once. Sequencing was performed on PBMCs from blood, taken approximately 15 days before vaccination. These receptors came from a man aged 45-60 years who received an inactivated influenza vaccine. Each CDR3 is given with its conserved first and last residue. D genes are given only for firm matches. Size is stated for part of the rows, as once, few or many counts, or as a class when the clone is expanded.

j_call v_call clone_size d_call cdr3_aa cdr3_nt
TRBJ2-5 TRBV12-3/TRBV12-4 NA NA CASSLGGGKETQYF TGTGCCAGCAGTTTAGGTGGAGGAAAAGAGACCCAGTACTTC
TRBJ1-1 TRBV7-9 NA TRBD1 CASRPGTGGAGTEAFF TGTGCCAGCAGACCAGGGACAGGGGGCGCGGGCACTGAAGCTTTCTTT
TRBJ2-3 TRBV4-1 NA NA CASSQDLALGTDTQYF TGCGCCAGCAGCCAAGATCTGGCCCTTGGCACAGATACGCAGTATTTT
TRBJ2-1 TRBV20-1 NA NA CSARRASEQFF TGCAGTGCTAGAAGAGCAAGTGAGCAGTTCTTC
TRBJ2-3 TRBV7-6 few NA CASTLHTQYF TGTGCCAGCACCTTGCATACGCAGTATTTT
TRBJ1-3 TRBV12-3/TRBV12-4 few TRBD1 CASSRPGGQGNTIYF TGTGCCAGCAGCCGCCCCGGGGGACAGGGAAACACCATATATTTT
TRBJ1-4 TRBV5-1 few NA CASSSLTAGGKLFF TGCGCCAGCAGCTCCCTGACAGCCGGGGGAAAACTGTTTTTT
TRBJ2-1 TRBV20-1 many NA CSALVADSSYNEQFF TGCAGTGCGTTAGTAGCGGATAGCTCCTACAATGAGCAGTTCTTC
TRBJ1-4 TRBV25-1 few NA CASSASGTQGVFF TGTGCCAGCAGTGCCTCCGGGACCCAAGGGGTGTTTTTT
TRBJ1-5 TRBV6-2/TRBV6-3 few NA CASRPGRYSNQPQHF TGTGCCAGCAGGCCCGGGAGATATAGCAATCAGCCCCAGCATTTT
TRBJ2-3 TRBV27 many NA CASSLPGFGTDTQYF TGTGCCAGCAGTTTACCAGGGTTCGGCACAGATACGCAGTATTTT
TRBJ2-1 TRBV24-1 NA NA CATSDPRGNEQFF TGTGCCACCAGTGACCCCAGGGGTAATGAGCAGTTCTTC
TRBJ2-7 TRBV12-3/TRBV12-4 NA NA CASSPGTRGVPQYF TGTGCCAGCAGCCCCGGGACACGGGGGGTGCCGCAGTACTTC
TRBJ2-2 TRBV2 few NA CASSEMSGRTGELFF TGTGCCAGCAGTGAGATGTCAGGGAGGACCGGGGAGCTGTTTTTT
TRBJ2-5 TRBV5-1 NA NA CASSLGRVEETQYF TGCGCCAGCAGCTTGGGCAGGGTGGAAGAGACCCAGTACTTC
TRBJ2-7 TRBV12-3/TRBV12-4 few TRBD1 CASSFSDRGEQYF TGTGCCAGCAGTTTCTCGGACAGGGGCGAGCAGTACTTC
TRBJ2-2 TRBV6-2/TRBV6-3 few NA CASSYSLDRLETGELFF TGTGCCAGCAGTTACTCTCTGGATAGGTTGGAAACCGGGGAGCTGTTTTTT
TRBJ2-1 TRBV20-1 NA TRBD1 CSARGRDRAYNEQFF TGCAGTGCTAGGGGGCGGGACAGGGCCTACAATGAGCAGTTCTTC
TRBJ1-5 TRBV2 NA NA CATRRDSNQPQHF TGTGCCACCCGCAGGGATAGCAATCAGCCCCAGCATTTT
TRBJ2-2 TRBV12-3/TRBV12-4 NA NA CASTPEPNTGELFF TGTGCCAGCACTCCGGAACCGAACACCGGGGAGCTGTTTTTT
TRBJ2-7 TRBV29-1 NA TRBD2 CSVESGSYEQYF TGCAGCGTTGAAAGCGGGAGTTACGAGCAGTACTTC
TRBJ1-5 TRBV20-1 NA NA CSARPYSTSNQPQHF TGCAGTGCTAGGCCGTATTCAACTAGCAATCAGCCCCAGCATTTT
TRBJ2-7 TRBV9 NA TRBD1 CASSETGTGGSYEQYF TGTGCCAGCAGTGAAACCGGGACAGGGGGTTCCTACGAGCAGTACTTC
TRBJ1-2 TRBV7-9 NA TRBD1 CASSRQGISYTF TGTGCCAGCAGCCGACAGGGGATAAGCTACACCTTC
TRBJ1-2 TRBV15 many NA CATSRDPSPIYGYTF TGTGCCACCAGCAGAGATCCGTCACCGATCTATGGCTACACCTTC
TRBJ1-1 TRBV12-3/TRBV12-4 few NA CASSVTVNTEAFF TGTGCCAGCAGTGTGACAGTGAACACTGAAGCTTTCTTT
TRBJ2-5 TRBV12-3/TRBV12-4 few TRBD2 CASRLAGGNQETQYF TGTGCCAGCAGATTAGCGGGGGGAAACCAAGAGACCCAGTACTTC
TRBJ2-1 TRBV30 NA NA CAWSGGVYNEQFF TGTGCCTGGAGTGGTGGGGTTTACAATGAGCAGTTCTTC
TRBJ2-7 TRBV20-1 NA NA CSARDLRGGNEQYF TGCAGTGCTAGAGATCTCCGTGGAGGGAACGAGCAGTACTTC
TRBJ2-1 TRBV20-1 many TRBD2 CSANPSTSGSANEQFF TGCAGTGCTAACCCCTCCACTAGCGGGAGTGCCAATGAGCAGTTCTTC
TRBJ1-1 TRBV20-1 NA NA CSAPGPMNTEAFF TGCAGTGCTCCAGGGCCCATGAACACTGAAGCTTTCTTT
TRBJ1-4 TRBV5-1 few NA CASSLTGKSNEKLFF TGCGCCAGCAGCTTAACAGGAAAGTCCAATGAAAAACTGTTTTTT
TRBJ2-5 TRBV11-2 few TRBD1 CASSSTGRGTQYF TGTGCCAGCAGCTCGACAGGGAGAGGAACCCAGTACTTC
TRBJ2-1 TRBV27 NA NA CASSLGGGAGPGHNEQFF TGTGCCAGCAGTTTAGGGGGGGGGGCTGGCCCTGGGCACAATGAGCAGTTCTTC
TRBJ2-3 TRBV28 NA NA CASSTRLAADTQYF TGTGCCAGCAGTACCCGGCTAGCCGCAGATACGCAGTATTTT
TRBJ2-7 TRBV28 few NA CASSGLAVRGEQYF TGTGCCAGCAGCGGCCTGGCAGTCCGTGGCGAGCAGTACTTC
TRBJ1-1 TRBV29-1 NA NA CSAEGAGNTEAFF TGCAGCGCAGAGGGAGCGGGGAACACTGAAGCTTTCTTT
TRBJ2-1 TRBV20-1 many TRBD2 CSARDPNSGRADEQFF TGCAGTGCTAGAGATCCCAATAGCGGGAGGGCCGATGAGCAGTTCTTC
TRBJ2-3 TRBV10-3 NA TRBD1 CAISSGGTTDTQYF TGTGCCATCAGTTCAGGGGGTACGACAGATACGCAGTATTTT
TRBJ1-2 TRBV29-1 many NA CSGLTGNYGYTF TGCAGCGGTTTAACAGGGAACTATGGCTACACCTTC
TRBJ2-5 TRBV3-1 few TRBD2 CASRGAGGPGTQYF TGTGCCAGTAGAGGAGCGGGGGGGCCAGGGACCCAGTACTTC
TRBJ2-7 TRBV7-9 NA TRBD1 CASSPTGTGLFF TGTGCCAGCAGCCCTACCGGGACAGGGCTCTTCTTC
TRBJ2-3 TRBV6-2/TRBV6-3 NA NA CASSYSKVLGSGDTQYF TGTGCCAGCAGTTACTCGAAAGTGCTCGGCTCTGGAGATACGCAGTATTTT
TRBJ1-1 TRBV20-1 few TRBD1 CSARPHGQGRDTEAFF TGCAGTGCTAGACCCCACGGACAGGGGAGAGACACTGAAGCTTTCTTT
TRBJ1-1 TRBV12-3/TRBV12-4 NA TRBD1 CASSHGQGVLNTEAFF TGTGCCAGCAGTCACGGACAGGGGGTCTTGAACACTGAAGCTTTCTTT
TRBJ2-1 TRBV12-1 NA NA CASVILGRGAEQFF TGTGCCAGCGTAATTTTGGGTCGGGGCGCAGAGCAGTTCTTC
TRBJ2-3 TRBV27 many NA CASSSSIGQTRSTDTQYF TGTGCCAGCAGTTCATCGATCGGACAGACCCGAAGCACAGATACGCAGTATTTT
TRBJ2-1 TRBV4-3 few NA CASSQQPSGGGSYNEQFF TGCGCCAGCAGCCAACAACCTAGCGGAGGGGGCTCCTACAATGAGCAGTTCTTC
TRBJ2-7 TRBV20-1 NA TRBD1 CSARTPGQYFEQYF TGCAGTGCTAGGACGCCGGGACAGTACTTCGAGCAGTACTTC
TRBJ1-6 TRBV7-6 NA NA CASSLAPAHSGDSPLHF TGTGCCAGCAGCTTAGCACCCGCCCATTCCGGGGATTCACCCCTCCACTTT
TRBJ1-6 TRBV12-3/TRBV12-4 few NA CASSFDSSYNSPLHF TGTGCCAGCAGTTTTGACAGCTCCTATAATTCACCCCTCCACTTT
TRBJ2-3 TRBV7-3 NA NA CASSSDGGSTDTQYF TGTGCCAGCAGCAGCGACGGGGGAAGCACAGATACGCAGTATTTT
TRBJ2-3 TRBV25-1 NA NA CASSFARQVADTQYF TGTGCCAGCAGTTTCGCCCGACAGGTAGCAGATACGCAGTATTTT
TRBJ2-1 TRBV9 few TRBD2 CASSVDGGGLYNEQFF TGTGCCAGCAGCGTAGACGGCGGGGGACTATACAATGAGCAGTTCTTC
TRBJ1-5 TRBV6-1 few NA CASSDPGSGNQPQHF TGTGCCAGCAGTGACCCAGGCTCGGGCAATCAGCCCCAGCATTTT
TRBJ2-7 TRBV25-1 few NA CASSDVRGARPYEQYF TGTGCCAGCAGTGATGTGAGGGGGGCGAGGCCCTACGAGCAGTACTTC
TRBJ2-7 TRBV28 few TRBD2 CASRPPAGGYEQYF TGTGCCAGCAGGCCCCCGGCGGGAGGCTACGAGCAGTACTTC
TRBJ2-2 TRBV7-9 NA NA CASSSGQAAGELFF TGTGCCAGCAGCTCGGGGCAGGCGGCCGGGGAGCTGTTTTTT
TRBJ1-1 TRBV11-2 NA NA CASSLGGGLAEAFF TGTGCCAGCAGCTTAGGGGGGGGCCTAGCTGAAGCTTTCTTT